These T cell receptor beta chains were read from a single sample in a study of regulatory T cells in long-lasting Graves disease. TCRdb redid the calling of the multiplex PCR reads with MiXCR, one entry per CDR3 protein. Of 550,000 to 700,000 distinct CDR3 sequences detected, about 16% appear once; the ten largest clones hold around 12%. This same sample was also part of a study on T cells in Graves' hyperthyroidism and ophthalmopathy.

Sequencing was performed on peripheral blood mononuclear cells (PBMCs), taken at new diagnosis, from a patient treated with antithyroid drugs. The receptors derive from a man younger than 30 with Graves disease. CDR3s include the opening cysteine and the closing phenylalanine or tryptophan. D genes are given only for firm matches. Some rows mark clone size as missing; the rest say once, few, many or name a class of expanded clone.

length: 13; J: TRBJ1-2; size: .; V: TRBV5-5; D: TRBD1; CDR3: CASSGGQGDGYTF; DNA: TGTGCCAGCAGCGGGGGACAGGGCGACGGCTACACCTTC
length: 17; J: TRBJ2-5; size: .; V: TRBV5-1; D: .; CDR3: CASSADSYLADQETQYF; DNA: TGCGCCAGCAGCGCGGACAGCTATCTAGCGGACCAAGAGACCCAGTACTTC
length: 13; J: TRBJ2-2; size: many; V: TRBV20-1; D: .; CDR3: CSALAENTGELFF; DNA: TGCAGTGCTTTGGCCGAGAACACCGGGGAGCTGTTTTTT
length: 17; J: TRBJ2-2; size: .; V: TRBV12-5; D: TRBD2; CDR3: CASGLASGTSDTGELFF; DNA: TGTGCTAGTGGTTTGGCTTCCGGGACTAGCGACACCGGGGAGCTGTTTTTT
length: 16; J: TRBJ2-1; size: .; V: TRBV7-3; D: TRBD2; CDR3: CASSLRTSGAYNEQFF; DNA: TGTGCCAGCAGCCTACGGACTAGCGGAGCATACAATGAGCAGTTCTTC
length: 15; J: TRBJ1-5; size: .; V: TRBV4-1; D: .; CDR3: CASSRRELSNQPQHF; DNA: TGCGCCAGCAGCCGGAGGGAGCTTAGCAATCAGCCCCAGCATTTT
length: 19; J: TRBJ2-1; size: many; V: TRBV11-2; D: .; CDR3: CASRGASLGLPSSYNEQFF; DNA: TGTGCCAGCAGGGGCGCCAGCCTGGGACTTCCGAGCTCCTACAATGAGCAGTTCTTC
length: 13; J: TRBJ2-7; size: many; V: TRBV7-9; D: .; CDR3: CASSLLREYEQYF; DNA: TGTGCCAGCAGCCTCCTTAGGGAGTACGAGCAGTACTTC
length: 15; J: TRBJ2-1; size: .; V: TRBV3-1; D: TRBD2; CDR3: CASSPGLAAIHEQFF; DNA: TGTGCCAGCAGCCCGGGACTAGCGGCGATCCATGAGCAGTTCTTC
length: 14; J: TRBJ1-2; size: few; V: TRBV28; D: TRBD1; CDR3: CASTSYRGTYGYTF; DNA: TGTGCCAGCACTAGCTACAGGGGCACCTATGGCTACACCTTC
length: 13; J: TRBJ2-7; size: many; V: TRBV29-1; D: TRBD2; CDR3: CSVDSLAGDEQYF; DNA: TGCAGCGTTGACAGTTTAGCGGGCGACGAGCAGTACTTC
length: 15; J: TRBJ2-6; size: many; V: TRBV28; D: .; CDR3: CASSPKVGGANVLTF; DNA: TGTGCCAGCAGCCCTAAAGTGGGGGGGGCCAACGTCCTGACTTTC
length: 15; J: TRBJ2-3; size: many; V: TRBV2; D: TRBD1; CDR3: CASNIDRESTDTQYF; DNA: TGTGCCAGCAATATCGACAGGGAGAGCACAGATACGCAGTATTTT
length: 15; J: TRBJ2-1; size: few; V: TRBV20-1; D: TRBD1; CDR3: CSARGRQGSYNEQFF; DNA: TGCAGTGCTAGAGGGAGACAGGGCTCCTACAATGAGCAGTTCTTC
length: 15; J: TRBJ2-7; size: many; V: TRBV5-1; D: .; CDR3: CASSLKGQDRREQYF; DNA: TGCGCCAGCAGCTTGAAGGGCCAGGACCGCAGGGAGCAGTACTTC
length: 17; J: TRBJ2-1; size: .; V: TRBV5-1; D: .; CDR3: CASSLGVGAGPHNEQFF; DNA: TGCGCCAGCAGCTTGGGGGTGGGAGCAGGGCCTCACAATGAGCAGTTCTTC
length: 14; J: TRBJ1-3; size: many; V: TRBV12-3/TRBV12-4; D: .; CDR3: CASSFMGSGNTIYF; DNA: TGTGCCAGCAGTTTTATGGGCTCTGGAAACACCATATATTTT
length: 16; J: TRBJ2-2; size: .; V: TRBV5-4; D: TRBD2; CDR3: CASSLSGRAWTGELFF; DNA: TGTGCCAGCAGTCTCAGCGGGAGGGCTTGGACCGGGGAGCTGTTTTTT
length: 13; J: TRBJ2-3; size: many; V: TRBV12-3/TRBV12-4; D: TRBD2; CDR3: CASSLGRGGTQYF; DNA: TGTGCCAGCAGTTTAGGCCGGGGGGGTACGCAGTATTTT
length: 14; J: TRBJ1-1; size: .; V: TRBV19; D: .; CDR3: CASSIGYRSTEAFF; DNA: TGTGCCAGTAGTATAGGATACAGGTCGACTGAAGCTTTCTTT
length: 18; J: TRBJ2-3; size: once; V: TRBV11-2; D: TRBD2; CDR3: CASSHRTSGVIMIDTQYF; DNA: TGTGCCAGCAGCCACAGGACTAGCGGGGTGATTATGATAGATACGCAGTATTTT
length: 12; J: TRBJ2-5; size: .; V: TRBV29-1; D: .; CDR3: CSVVQDQETQYF; DNA: TGCAGCGTTGTGCAGGACCAAGAGACCCAGTACTTC
length: 16; J: TRBJ2-2; size: few; V: TRBV5-1; D: .; CDR3: CASSFRAASNTGELFF; DNA: TGCGCCAGCAGCTTTAGGGCCGCATCGAACACCGGGGAGCTGTTTTTT
length: 17; J: TRBJ2-7; size: .; V: TRBV4-1; D: TRBD1; CDR3: CASSQRIRQGSSYEQYF; DNA: TGCGCCAGCAGCCAAAGAATTCGACAGGGCAGCTCCTACGAGCAGTACTTC
length: 12; J: TRBJ1-5; size: .; V: TRBV28; D: .; CDR3: CASTRSGLPQHF; DNA: TGTGCCAGCACCCGAAGCGGCCTGCCCCAGCATTTT
length: 16; J: TRBJ2-3; size: few; V: TRBV7-2; D: TRBD2; CDR3: CASSRRGGQSTDTQYF; DNA: TGTGCCAGCAGCCGCCGGGGGGGTCAAAGCACAGATACGCAGTATTTT
length: 9; J: TRBJ2-1; size: few; V: TRBV24-1; D: .; CDR3: CAVGDEQFF; DNA: TGTGCCGTGGGGGATGAGCAGTTCTTC
length: 14; J: TRBJ2-5; size: .; V: TRBV20-1; D: .; CDR3: CSAPTSSGQETQYF; DNA: TGCAGTGCTCCAACTTCTAGTGGGCAAGAGACCCAGTACTTC
length: 14; J: TRBJ2-3; size: many; V: TRBV7-2; D: .; CDR3: CASSIGQRTDTQYF; DNA: TGTGCCAGCAGCATCGGGCAGCGCACAGATACGCAGTATTTT
length: 13; J: TRBJ2-7; size: few; V: TRBV5-1; D: .; CDR3: CASSLGTRDEQYF; DNA: TGCGCCAGCAGCTTAGGCACCAGGGACGAGCAGTACTTC
length: 16; J: TRBJ1-5; size: .; V: TRBV7-9; D: .; CDR3: CASSQDRLGGNQPQHF; DNA: TGTGCCAGCAGCCAGGACAGACTTGGCGGCAATCAGCCCCAGCATTTT
length: 16; J: TRBJ2-5; size: few; V: TRBV5-1; D: TRBD2; CDR3: CASTDPTSGTQETQYF; DNA: TGCGCCAGCACCGATCCGACTAGCGGGACGCAAGAGACCCAGTACTTC
length: 16; J: TRBJ2-5; size: .; V: TRBV28; D: TRBD2; CDR3: CASSPRLAGGRETQYF; DNA: TGTGCCAGCAGTCCCCGACTAGCGGGAGGTCGAGAGACCCAGTACTTC
length: 14; J: TRBJ1-5; size: .; V: TRBV3-1; D: .; CDR3: CASSQNLGSQPQHF; DNA: TGTGCCAGCAGCCAGAATCTGGGGTCCCAGCCCCAGCATTTT
length: 16; J: TRBJ2-7; size: many; V: TRBV10-3; D: .; CDR3: CAISVWTEGRASEQYF; DNA: TGTGCCATCAGTGTATGGACAGAGGGGAGGGCAAGTGAGCAGTACTTC
length: 17; J: TRBJ2-7; size: once; V: TRBV6-2/TRBV6-3; D: .; CDR3: CASSISMTTASPYEQYF; DNA: TGTGCCAGCAGTATTTCGATGACGACAGCCAGTCCCTACGAGCAGTACTTC
length: 12; J: TRBJ2-7; size: .; V: TRBV28; D: .; CDR3: CASSIGLDEQYF; DNA: TGTGCCAGCAGTATTGGACTGGACGAGCAGTACTTC
length: 14; J: TRBJ1-6; size: .; V: TRBV2; D: .; CDR3: CASSPGVGGSPLHF; DNA: TGTGCCAGCAGTCCCGGGGTAGGTGGTTCACCCCTCCACTTT
length: 15; J: TRBJ2-3; size: few; V: TRBV29-1; D: .; CDR3: CSVERRQNGPDTQYF; DNA: TGCAGCGTTGAAAGGCGCCAGAACGGCCCCGATACGCAGTATTTT
length: 16; J: TRBJ2-3; size: .; V: TRBV20-1; D: .; CDR3: CSAGTLLAGRTDTQYF; DNA: TGCAGTGCTGGGACTCTTTTGGCGGGCCGCACAGATACGCAGTATTTT
length: 15; J: TRBJ2-3; size: many; V: TRBV12-3/TRBV12-4; D: TRBD2; CDR3: CASSSHGLEADTQYF; DNA: TGTGCCAGCAGTAGCCACGGACTAGAGGCAGATACGCAGTATTTT
length: 13; J: TRBJ2-5; size: .; V: TRBV29-1; D: .; CDR3: CSGTTQGRETQYF; DNA: TGCAGCGGGACTACACAGGGTAGGGAGACCCAGTACTTC
length: 15; J: TRBJ2-1; size: .; V: TRBV6-1; D: .; CDR3: CASAERGWSYNEQFF; DNA: TGTGCCAGCGCTGAACGGGGTTGGTCCTACAATGAGCAGTTCTTC
length: 15; J: TRBJ2-7; size: many; V: TRBV28; D: TRBD1; CDR3: CASSSAGQGAYEQYF; DNA: TGTGCCAGCAGTTCCGCGGGACAGGGCGCCTACGAGCAGTACTTC
length: 15; J: TRBJ2-2; size: .; V: TRBV11-2; D: TRBD2; CDR3: CASSRLARGTGELFF; DNA: TGTGCCAGCAGTCGACTAGCGAGGGGCACCGGGGAGCTGTTTTTT
length: 15; J: TRBJ2-5; size: few; V: TRBV3-1; D: .; CDR3: CASSQDYGFGETQYF; DNA: TGTGCCAGCAGCCAAGATTACGGGTTCGGAGAGACCCAGTACTTC
length: 14; J: TRBJ1-2; size: .; V: TRBV29-1; D: TRBD1; CDR3: CSVPGTGNNYGYTF; DNA: TGCAGCGTGCCCGGGACAGGGAACAACTATGGCTACACCTTC
length: 15; J: TRBJ2-1; size: many; V: TRBV2; D: TRBD2; CDR3: CASTLAGVSVDEQFF; DNA: TGTGCCAGCACCCTAGCGGGAGTTTCTGTAGATGAGCAGTTCTTC